This entry lists 26 T cell receptor beta chains sequenced from one sample in a study of OX40 agonist ivuxolimab in advanced cancers. Profiled with immunoSEQ multiplex PCR; TCRdb holds only in-frame clones, not every one. The repertoire holds approximately 70,000 clones, with under 95% as singletons. The sample consisted of CD4+ or CD8+ T cells sorted from blood, taken in a trial of the OX40 agonist ivuxolimab. These receptors all stem from an adult with an advanced solid tumor such as melanoma, head and neck, liver or kidney cancer.

The chain has TRBV4-3 and TRBJ1-5, with D tentatively TRBD1 (6 bases). The CDR3 spans 15 residues. The V gene's germline CDR1 is LGHNA and CDR2 YSLEER. The ends were cut back, 0 bases at V and 3 bases at J, with 9 bases in the middle. The CDR3 DNA sequence: TGCGCCAGCAGCCAAGATGGGGGCCCCAATCAGCCCCAGCATTTT. Encoded protein: CASSQDGGPNQPQHF.

About this clone: In the same sample, other DNA sequences code for this CDR3. The chain carries TRBV6-5 and TRBJ1-1; no clear D. CDR1 MNHEY and CDR2 SVGAGI come from the germline V gene. Trimming shortened V by 0 bases and J by 1 base, and 3 bases separated the two germline ends. This CDR3 spans 13 amino acids. DNA of the CDR3: TGTGCCAGCAGTTACTCTCGGAACACTGAAGCTTTCTTT. It encodes CASSYSRNTEAFF.

This chain uses TRBV7-2 with TRBJ2-1; D is unresolved. The CDR3 has 12 residues. Germline V gene lookup returns CDR1 SGHTA and CDR2 FQGNSA. Trimming removed 1 base at V and 5 bases at J, with 3 bases between. CDR3 sequence (DNA): TGTGCCAGCAGCTTAGTTGACAATGAGCAGTTCTTC. It encodes CASSLVDNEQFF.

The CDR3: CASSPGTANTGELFF. CDR3 DNA sequence: TGTGCCAGCAGTCCCGGGACAGCGAACACCGGGGAGCTGTTTTTT. The J gene is TRBJ2-2, the V gene TRBV7-9, with 7 bases matching TRBD1. This CDR3 contains 15 residues. Germline V gene sequence: CDR1 SEHNR, CDR2 FQNEAQ (reference sequence). Trimming removed 6 bases from V and 0 bases from J; junction bases left unmatched: 4.

The chain has TRBV6-6 and TRBJ1-1; no firm D call. Germline loops: CDR1 MNHNY, CDR2 SVGAGI (reference sequence). This CDR3 region has 12 residues. Deletions cut 4 bases from V and 1 base from J, with 4 bases between. The CDR3 region has the DNA TGTGCCAGCAGTTGGGGGAACACTGAAGCTTTCTTT. This gives the protein CASSWGNTEAFF.

The genes are TRBV4-1 and TRBJ1-2; 10 positions agree with TRBD1. The CDR3 is made up of 16 amino acids. After removal of 3 bases from V and 4 bases from J, the junction contained 8 bases not matched to a gene. Germline V lookup: CDR1 MGHRA, CDR2 YSYEKL. The CDR3: CASSQAGQGGVYGYTF. The CDR3 coding sequence is TGCGCCAGCAGCCAGGCTGGACAGGGGGGAGTCTATGGCTACACCTTC.

The CDR3 loop is CASSQDRGGDGYTF. CDR3 nucleotides: TGCGCCAGCAGCCAAGATCGTGGAGGAGACGGCTACACCTTC. The J gene is TRBJ1-2, the V gene TRBV4-3, with D unresolved. The CDR3 is made up of 14 amino acids. The germline V gene encodes CDR1 LGHNA and CDR2 YSLEER. Trimming took 0 bases from V and 8 from J, leaving 13 bases between them.

The chain is built from TRBV19 and TRBJ1-4; no reliable D call. Germline V lookup: CDR1 LNHDA, CDR2 SQIVND (reference sequence). The length of the CDR3 is 15 residues. V lost 3 bases and J 0 bases, leaving 8 bases between the germline ends. DNA of the CDR3: TGTGCCAGTAGTATGGACCGTGCAACTAATGAAAAACTGTTTTTT. Translation gives CASSMDRATNEKLFF.

The V and J genes are TRBV7-6 and TRBJ2-2; 7 nucleotides agree with TRBD2. J lost 7 bases, V lost 4 bases, and 6 bases had no gene match. This CDR3 is built from 14 residues. CDR1 and CDR2 from the germline V gene are SGHVS and FNYEAQ. The chain's CDR3 is CASSSAGELGELFF. Here the CDR3 DNA reads TGTGCCAGCAGCTCGGCGGGAGAACTCGGGGAGCTGTTTTTT.

This clone was picked up one time. CDR3 sequence: CASSVLRGGELFF. CDR3 in DNA: TGTGCCAGCAGCGTACTGCGAGGGGGGGAGCTGTTTTTT. The genes are TRBV9 and TRBJ2-2; D possibly corresponds to TRBD2 (5 bases). The length of the CDR3 is 13 residues. CDR1 SGDLS and CDR2 YYNGEE come from the germline V gene. Trimming took 1 base from V and 8 from J, leaving 9 bases between them.

The chain combines TRBV6-5 with TRBJ2-5, with 12 bases identical to TRBD2. The junction had 2 bases not matched to a gene; V was cut back by 8 bases and J by 4 bases. Germline V CDR1 and CDR2: MNHEY, SVGAGI. This CDR3 spans 13 amino acids. DNA for the CDR3: TGTGCCAGCGGACTAGCGGGATCAGAGACCCAGTACTTC. Translation gives CASGLAGSETQYF.

The rearrangement joins TRBV19 to TRBJ2-1; tentative D call: TRBD1 (5 bases). Looked up from germline, CDR1 is LNHDA and CDR2 is SQIVND (reference sequence). The CDR3 is 16 residues long. V was pared by 2 bases and J by 3 bases, with 14 bases between. The CDR3 bases are TGTGCCAGTAGTATAAAACAGGTGAGCATCTACAATGAGCAGTTCTTC. This translates into CASSIKQVSIYNEQFF.

CDR3 loop: CAINSGGPYEQYF. The DNA for the CDR3 is TGTGCCATCAACTCCGGGGGGCCCTACGAGCAGTACTTC. This chain links TRBV10-3 with TRBJ2-7; D possibly corresponds to TRBD2 (7 bases). V was pared by 7 bases and J by 2 bases, with 12 bases between. The CDR3 is 13 amino acids. Looked up from germline, CDR1 is ENHRY and CDR2 is SYGVKD.

CDR3 loop: CASSPGSNLGIPRGYTF. CDR3 bases: TGTGCCAGCAGCCCCGGTAGTAACCTGGGCATTCCGAGGGGCTACACCTTC. The rearrangement links TRBV4-2 to TRBJ1-2; D not certain. The length of the CDR3 is 17 residues. V was clipped by 4 bases and J by 8 bases, with 26 bases between them. Germline assignment: CDR1 LGHNA and CDR2 YNFKEQ.

The rearrangement joins TRBV29-1 to TRBJ1-1; TRBD1 is a possible D gene (5 bases). CDR1 is SQVTM, CDR2 ANQGSEA, per germline. CDR3 length: 16 amino acids. V gave up 0 bases and J gave up 4 bases, with 18 bases separating them. In DNA form, the CDR3 reads TGCAGCGTTGAAGATCCGGGGGGTCAAGATGGCACTGAAGCTTTCTTT. Its protein product is CSVEDPGGQDGTEAFF.

The CDR3 DNA follows: TGTGCCTGGAGTGTAGGCAGGCTTACCTACGAGCAGTACTTC. Amino acid sequence: CAWSVGRLTYEQYF. The chain has TRBV30 and TRBJ2-7; no clear D gene. V gave up 0 bases and J gave up 2 bases, with 11 bases separating them. The CDR3 is 14 amino acids. CDR1 and CDR2 (germline): GTSNPN, SVGIG (reference sequence).

The genes are TRBV27 and TRBJ1-2; D is uncertain. V was clipped by 5 bases and J by 4 bases, with 14 bases between them. The CDR3 spans 14 residues. Germline values: CDR1 MNHEY, CDR2 SMNVEV (reference sequence). CDR3 bases: TGTGCCAGCAGTATAGACAAGACCTCCTATGGCTACACCTTC. Amino acids: CASSIDKTSYGYTF.

This clone was found a few times. V gene TRBV27 combines with J gene TRBJ1-1; the D is unclear. CDR3 length equals 14 residues. Germline V lookup: CDR1 MNHEY, CDR2 SMNVEV (reference sequence). Trimming pared 2 bases from V and 1 base from J, leaving 8 bases between. CDR3 in amino acids: CASSLGIQNTEAFF. The CDR3 region has the DNA TGTGCCAGCAGTTTAGGTATACAGAACACTGAAGCTTTCTTT.

This chain joins TRBV5-5 and TRBJ1-1; tentative D call: TRBD1 (6 bases). The germline V gene has CDR1 SGHKS and CDR2 YYEKEE (reference sequence). The germline V and J ends were trimmed by 2 bases and 4 bases, with 15 bases remaining between them. The CDR3 runs to 15 residues. The DNA of the CDR3 is TGTGCCAGCAGCTTTTACGGGGGCGTCATCACTGAAGCTTTCTTT. Translation gives CASSFYGGVITEAFF.

This chain links TRBV4-1 with TRBJ1-1; 8 nucleotides agree with TRBD1. Germline trimming cut 0 bases from V and 3 bases from J; bases unmatched to any gene: 12. The CDR3 is 18 amino acids. The V gene's germline CDR1 is MGHRA and CDR2 YSYEKL. CDR3 DNA: TGCGCCAGCAGCCAAGATAAGGAACAGGGGGATAGGTACACTGAAGCTTTCTTT. Translated: CASSQDKEQGDRYTEAFF.

The V call is TRBV6-5, the J call TRBJ1-1; 7 bases align to TRBD1. V lost 4 bases, J lost 4 bases, and 6 bases stayed unmatched. Germline V CDR1 and CDR2: MNHEY, SVGAGI. The CDR3 has 14 residues. The CDR3 sequence: CASSLQGFSTEAFF. As DNA, the CDR3 is TGTGCCAGCAGTTTACAGGGGTTTTCCACTGAAGCTTTCTTT.

The rearrangement links TRBV6-5 to TRBJ2-1, with TRBD2 matching 12 bases. The CDR3 covers 16 residues. From germline, CDR1 is MNHEY and CDR2 SVGAGI. Trimming removed 2 bases from V and 6 bases from J; junction bases left unmatched: 5. The CDR3 DNA is TGTGCCAGCAGTTACGCTAGCGGGAGGGCCGGCAATGAGCAGTTCTTC. This encodes CASSYASGRAGNEQFF.

V and J are TRBV7-9 and TRBJ2-7; TRBD2 agrees at 9 bases. The CDR3 consists of 15 residues. Germline V lookup: CDR1 SEHNR, CDR2 FQNEAQ (reference sequence). The V segment lost 3 bases and the J segment 1 base; nucleotides outside the gene matches: 4. The CDR3 region has the DNA TGTGCCAGCAGCTTTTTAGCGGGAGTATCCTACGAGCAGTACTTC. It encodes CASSFLAGVSYEQYF. Full variable domain (missing parts from reference TRBV7-9 and TRBJ2-7): DTGVSQNPRHKITKRGQNVTFRCDPISEHNRLYWYRQTLGQGPEFLTYFQNEAQLEKSRLLSDRFSAERPKGSFSTLEIQRTEQGDSAMYLCASSFLAGVSYEQYFGPGTRLTVT.

This clone showed up just a few times. This sequence joins TRBV5-1 and TRBJ1-1; unclear D gene. Germline V gives CDR1 SGHRS, CDR2 YFSETQ. The CDR3 covers 13 residues. V was shortened by 0 bases and J by 3 bases, with 6 bases between the two germline ends. The CDR3 nucleotides are TGCGCCAGCAGCTTGGTAGGCGACACTGAAGCTTTCTTT. Translated, it gives CASSLVGDTEAFF. Supplemented by reference TRBV5-1 and TRBJ1-1, the full variable domain reads KAGVTQTPRYLIKTRGQQVTLSCSPISGHRSVSWYQQTPGQGLQFLFEYFSETQRNKGNFPGRFSGRQFSNSRSEMNVSTLELGDSALYLCASSLVGDTEAFFGQGTRLTVV.

In the case of this clone: Other DNA sequences within the sample encode an identical CDR3. The chain joins TRBV6-1 to TRBJ2-2; the D is unclear. Trimming removed 4 bases from V and 4 bases from J, with 10 bases in between. Germline CDR1 MNHNS, CDR2 SASEGT. This CDR3 comprises 14 residues. CDR3 bases: TGTGCCAGCAGTGTTCGACAATTCACCGGGGAGCTGTTTTTT. Amino acid sequence: CASSVRQFTGELFF.

The chain has TRBV7-9 and TRBJ2-1; D is uncertain. The germline V and J ends were trimmed by 2 bases and 5 bases, with 13 bases remaining between them. This CDR3 contains 15 residues. Germline loops: CDR1 SEHNR, CDR2 FQNEAQ (reference sequence). DNA of the CDR3: TGTGCCAGCAGCTTAAGAGTTTCGGCTAACAATGAGCAGTTCTTC. Translation: CASSLRVSANNEQFF.